The rows below give T cell receptor beta chains drawn from one sample of a study of radiation and T cells in renal cell carcinoma. Generated by immunoSEQ multiplex PCR, the TCRdb table keeps only in-frame clones and is missing some. The data show more than 150,000 clones, roughly 86% seen once. The starting material was blood, obtained from a patient whose treatment included radiotherapy and nephrectomy. All receptors derive from a woman between 45 and 60 years old with renal cell carcinoma. The CDR3 runs from the conserved cysteine through the conserved F or W. A D gene is named only where the DNA matches it firmly. Expanded clones get a size class; other rows say once, few or many, or leave the size out.

j_call: TRBJ2-5
clone_size: .
v_call: TRBV27
d_call: .
cdr3_nt: TGTGCCAGCAGCTCTCCCTCTATGGGGCAAGAGACCCAGTACTTC
cdr3_aa: CASSSPSMGQETQYF

j_call: TRBJ2-3
clone_size: .
v_call: TRBV2
d_call: TRBD2
cdr3_nt: TGTGCCAGTAGACCCGGACTAGCGGGATCAACAGATACGCAGTATTTT
cdr3_aa: CASRPGLAGSTDTQYF

j_call: TRBJ1-2
clone_size: .
v_call: TRBV29-1
d_call: .
cdr3_nt: TGCAGCGTTGAAAGAGGGACCCTAGATGGCTACACCTTC
cdr3_aa: CSVERGTLDGYTF

j_call: TRBJ1-2
clone_size: once
v_call: TRBV18
d_call: .
cdr3_nt: TGTGCCAGCTCAGGCGACAGCGGGGGCTACACCTTC
cdr3_aa: CASSGDSGGYTF

j_call: TRBJ1-1
clone_size: few
v_call: TRBV7-9
d_call: TRBD1
cdr3_nt: TGTGCCAGCAGCAGGGGACAGTCGAACACTGAAGCTTTCTTT
cdr3_aa: CASSRGQSNTEAFF

j_call: TRBJ2-7
clone_size: .
v_call: TRBV7-6
d_call: .
cdr3_nt: TGTGCCAGCAGCCCCCACTACGAGCAGTACTTC
cdr3_aa: CASSPHYEQYF

j_call: TRBJ2-2
clone_size: .
v_call: TRBV5-1
d_call: TRBD1
cdr3_nt: TGCGCCAGCAGCCTACAACAGGGGAGAATGCCCGGGGAGCTGTTTTTT
cdr3_aa: CASSLQQGRMPGELFF

j_call: TRBJ1-1
clone_size: .
v_call: TRBV7-9
d_call: .
cdr3_nt: TGTGCCAGCAGCTTGGGAGGGACCACTGAAGCTTTCTTT
cdr3_aa: CASSLGGTTEAFF

j_call: TRBJ1-2
clone_size: once
v_call: TRBV11-3
d_call: .
cdr3_nt: TGTGCCAGCACCATCATTTGGGGCCATTCCATTTATGGCTACACCTTC
cdr3_aa: CASTIIWGHSIYGYTF

j_call: TRBJ2-3
clone_size: .
v_call: TRBV10-3
d_call: TRBD2
cdr3_nt: TGTGCCATCAGTGAGGGGACTAGCGGGGTTGGCGATACGCAGTATTTT
cdr3_aa: CAISEGTSGVGDTQYF

j_call: TRBJ1-4
clone_size: .
v_call: TRBV11-1
d_call: .
cdr3_nt: TGTGCCAGCAGCTCACAAGAGACTAATGAAAAACTGTTTTTT
cdr3_aa: CASSSQETNEKLFF

j_call: TRBJ1-5
clone_size: .
v_call: TRBV5-4
d_call: .
cdr3_nt: TGTGCCAGCAGCCGGGACGCCAATCAGCCCCAGCATTTT
cdr3_aa: CASSRDANQPQHF

j_call: TRBJ2-3
clone_size: .
v_call: TRBV6-1
d_call: TRBD2
cdr3_nt: TGTGCCAGCAGTGAGTGGACTAGCGGCACAGATACGCAGTATTTT
cdr3_aa: CASSEWTSGTDTQYF

j_call: TRBJ1-1
clone_size: .
v_call: TRBV6-1
d_call: TRBD1
cdr3_nt: TGTGCCAGCAAGGGTACAGGGGGTACTGAAGCTTTCTTT
cdr3_aa: CASKGTGGTEAFF

j_call: TRBJ2-2
clone_size: .
v_call: TRBV5-8
d_call: .
cdr3_nt: TGTGCCAGCAGCTTGTGGGTGCTCGGCACCGGGGAGCTGTTTTTT
cdr3_aa: CASSLWVLGTGELFF

j_call: TRBJ1-1
clone_size: few
v_call: TRBV18
d_call: TRBD1
cdr3_nt: TGTGCCAGCTCACCGTCGGACAGGGAAGCTTTCTTT
cdr3_aa: CASSPSDREAFF

j_call: TRBJ2-3
clone_size: .
v_call: TRBV6-1
d_call: .
cdr3_nt: TGTGCCAGCAGTCTTTCTAGCGTCTCCACAGATACGCAGTATTTT
cdr3_aa: CASSLSSVSTDTQYF

j_call: TRBJ2-3
clone_size: .
v_call: TRBV5-1
d_call: TRBD1
cdr3_nt: TGCGCCAGCACGAGGACAGGGGTTTTCACAGATACGCAGTATTTT
cdr3_aa: CASTRTGVFTDTQYF

j_call: TRBJ1-6
clone_size: .
v_call: TRBV6-1
d_call: .
cdr3_nt: TGTGCCAGCAGTGCTGCAGGGAATTCACCCCTCCACTTT
cdr3_aa: CASSAAGNSPLHF

j_call: TRBJ1-3
clone_size: .
v_call: TRBV25-1
d_call: TRBD1
cdr3_nt: TGTGCCAGCGCCGGGACAGTGATGACCGTGGCTGGAAACACCATATATTTT
cdr3_aa: CASAGTVMTVAGNTIYF

j_call: TRBJ1-2
clone_size: .
v_call: TRBV5-1
d_call: TRBD1
cdr3_nt: TGCGCCAGCAGCTTTTCTCAGCGGACAGGGCCTAACTATGGCTACACCTTC
cdr3_aa: CASSFSQRTGPNYGYTF

j_call: TRBJ1-2
clone_size: .
v_call: TRBV29-1
d_call: .
cdr3_nt: TGCAGCGTTGAATCAGGATGGGGCCGATCGGGGGGCTACACCTTC
cdr3_aa: CSVESGWGRSGGYTF

j_call: TRBJ2-7
clone_size: .
v_call: TRBV19
d_call: .
cdr3_nt: TGTGCCAGTAGTATAGGCAGGCCCTACGAGCAGTACTTC
cdr3_aa: CASSIGRPYEQYF

j_call: TRBJ2-1
clone_size: .
v_call: TRBV10-2
d_call: .
cdr3_nt: TGCGCCAGCAGTGCATCAGAGCAGTTCTTC
cdr3_aa: CASSASEQFF

j_call: TRBJ2-7
clone_size: .
v_call: TRBV6-5
d_call: .
cdr3_nt: TGTGCCAGCAGTTGGGGGCCTATCTACGAGCAGTACTTC
cdr3_aa: CASSWGPIYEQYF